This T cell receptor (beta chain) was observed in a study of T cell repertoires in cytomegalovirus infection. Overall study: In public TCR beta signatures, there were indications of both CMV infection and matching HLA type.

TCRdb passed the reads through MiXCR, listing each CDR3 protein once. Found here are roughly 500,000 distinct CDR3 sequences, about 11% of them singletons; the top ten hold roughly a tenth. This clonotype was counted ten times or more. The antigen remains undetermined. Study-wide results and limits: Within the response measured ex vivo, HLA-C-restricted CMV-specific TCR beta clonotypes were dominant.

This TCR was sampled from a human donor in good health (CMV status not recorded). Some clones in this sample may be carry-over from other donors' samples. Sample: PBMCs.

CDR3 nucleotides: TGTGCCAGCAGTTACTCGGGGGCAGGGGACAGCAATCAGCCCCAGCATTTT. This sequence encodes CASSYSGAGDSNQPQHF. The V gene is TRBV6-6, the J gene TRBJ1-5, with TRBD1 as a possible D gene (6 bases). CDR1 is MNHNY and CDR2 is SVGAGI in the germline V gene (reference sequence). This CDR3 contains 17 residues. Trimming removed 0 bases from V and 1 base from J, with 13 bases in between.